This is a list of T cell receptor beta chains from one sample in a study of read filtering for tumor transcriptome and immune sequencing. TCRdb redid the calling of the reads with MiXCR, one entry per CDR3 protein. The repertoire holds 120,000 or so distinct CDR3 sequences, with roughly 13% as singletons. Sequencing was carried out using a population of CD138-negative cells sorted from bone marrow. The source of these receptors is a donor aged 40 or over with multiple myeloma. Both conserved end residues are part of each CDR3. The D gene is left open where the match is weak. Clone size is not always given. Where it is, it says once, few, many or a class for expanded clones.

>TRBV11-3|TRBJ2-3|14|many|.
CASSLDGWADTQYF
TGTGCCAGCAGCTTAGATGGGTGGGCAGATACGCAGTATTTT
>TRBV5-5|TRBJ2-6|16|many|.
CASSLGQSSGANVLTF
TGTGCCAGCAGCTTGGGCCAAAGCTCTGGGGCCAACGTCCTGACTTTC
>TRBV5-1|TRBJ2-3|16|many|.
CASSLSGRASTDTQYF
TGCGCCAGCAGCTTGTCGGGCAGGGCCAGCACAGATACGCAGTATTTT
>TRBV7-2|TRBJ2-1|15|many|.
CASSTRTADYNEQFF
TGTGCCAGCAGCACTCGGACGGCAGACTACAATGAGCAGTTCTTC
>TRBV24-1|TRBJ2-5|16|.|.
CATSTPGRGGVETQYF
TGTGCCACCAGTACACCGGGGCGCGGAGGGGTGGAGACCCAGTACTTC
>TRBV20-1|TRBJ1-5|15|many|.
CSAREAGTTDQPQHF
TGCAGTGCTAGAGAGGCAGGGACAACCGATCAGCCCCAGCATTTT
>TRBV7-8|TRBJ1-5|15|many|TRBD1
CASSLAQGIDQPQHF
TGTGCCAGCAGCTTAGCACAGGGGATTGATCAGCCCCAGCATTTT
>TRBV5-6|TRBJ2-2|16|.|TRBD2
CASSFRSGGDTGELFF
TGTGCCAGCAGCTTCAGGAGCGGGGGGGACACCGGGGAGCTGTTTTTT
>TRBV19|TRBJ2-3|13|.|TRBD2
CATKGRETDTQYF
TGTGCCACCAAGGGGCGGGAGACTGACACGCAGTATTTT
>TRBV5-1|TRBJ2-3|17|many|TRBD1
CASSRDPGQGVKDTQYF
TGCGCCAGCAGCCGTGATCCGGGACAGGGGGTTAAAGATACGCAGTATTTT
>TRBV7-6|TRBJ2-5|17|.|TRBD2
CASCRTPSGGYQEIQYF
TGTGCCAGCTGCCGGACGCCAAGCGGGGGCTACCAAGAGATCCAGTACTTC
>TRBV7-6|TRBJ2-7|12|many|.
CASSLADDEQYF
TGTGCCAGCAGCTTAGCGGACGACGAGCAGTACTTC
>TRBV6-6|TRBJ1-1|13|many|.
CASSSVGNTEAFF
TGTGCCAGCAGTTCTGTAGGGAACACTGAAGCTTTCTTT
>TRBV6-2/TRBV6-3|TRBJ1-1|13|many|TRBD1
CASRDRDVAEAFF
TGTGCCAGCCGGGACAGGGATGTTGCTGAAGCTTTCTTT
>TRBV4-1|TRBJ2-7|15|many|TRBD2
CASSQHTSGSSEQYF
TGCGCCAGCAGCCAACACACTAGCGGGAGCTCCGAGCAGTACTTC
>TRBV20-1|TRBJ2-3|11|many|.
CSASVSDTQYF
TGCAGTGCTAGCGTGAGCGATACGCAGTATTTT
>TRBV7-9|TRBJ2-7|13|many|TRBD2
CASSRTSGNEQYF
TGTGCCAGCAGCCGGACTAGCGGGAATGAGCAGTACTTC
>TRBV7-7|TRBJ2-5|15|many|.
CASSFRGPTTETQYF
TGTGCTAGCAGCTTCAGGGGCCCTACAACAGAGACCCAGTACTTC
>TRBV7-8|TRBJ1-5|15|many|TRBD1
CASSLGTGEYQPQHF
TGTGCCAGCAGCTTAGGGACAGGGGAATACCAGCCCCAGCATTTT
>TRBV7-9|TRBJ2-2|16|many|TRBD1
CASSSPPGQVAGELFF
TGTGCCAGCAGCTCCCCTCCGGGACAGGTCGCCGGGGAGCTGTTTTTT
>TRBV29-1|TRBJ1-1|13|many|.
CSFRKGRDTEAFF
TGCAGCTTCAGAAAGGGGAGGGACACTGAAGCTTTCTTT
>TRBV5-1|TRBJ2-3|14|many|.
CATKESSSTDTQYF
TGCGCCACCAAGGAGAGCTCTAGCACAGATACGCAGTATTTT
>TRBV6-6|TRBJ2-7|14|.|.
CASSYLGGQYEQYF
TGTGCCAGCAGTTACTTGGGCGGGCAATACGAGCAGTACTTC
>TRBV6-4|TRBJ2-3|15|many|TRBD2
CASSLQAGDTDTQYF
TGTGCCAGCAGCCTCCAAGCGGGAGACACAGATACGCAGTATTTT